The T cell receptor beta chain described here comes from a study of T cells after yellow fever vaccination. Study information: Fractions with few cells were prepared using SMART-Seq v4 Ultra Low Input. Study-wide findings and caveats: The secondary response showed a weaker magnitude and a faster peak, day 5 versus 15. Highly abundant clonotypes carried over from the bulk population could end up in FACS-sorted repertoires as contaminants.

5'RACE template switching added a universal primer site and UMIs to TCR cDNA. Using its own MiXCR run on the 5' RACE reads, TCRdb lists one record per CDR3 protein. The sample carries roughly 120,000 distinct CDR3 sequences, 6.5% to 9% recorded once. The sample holds many counts of this clonotype. The antigen remains unidentified. The CDR3 loop spans 13 amino acids. Per germline, CDR1 SGHRS and CDR2 YFSETQ. V dropped 2 bases and J dropped 4; count of bases not matched to a gene: 2. The clonotype comes from a man between 18 and 35 years old who received the YFV17D yellow fever vaccine. The source was CD4+ T cells sorted from PBMCs, collected more than 40 days after the first yellow fever vaccination. The rearrangement joins TRBV5-1 to TRBJ1-2; 7 nucleotides align to TRBD1. The CDR3 bases are TGCGCCAGCAGCTTCGGACAGGTCTATGGCTACACCTTC. This codes for CASSFGQVYGYTF.